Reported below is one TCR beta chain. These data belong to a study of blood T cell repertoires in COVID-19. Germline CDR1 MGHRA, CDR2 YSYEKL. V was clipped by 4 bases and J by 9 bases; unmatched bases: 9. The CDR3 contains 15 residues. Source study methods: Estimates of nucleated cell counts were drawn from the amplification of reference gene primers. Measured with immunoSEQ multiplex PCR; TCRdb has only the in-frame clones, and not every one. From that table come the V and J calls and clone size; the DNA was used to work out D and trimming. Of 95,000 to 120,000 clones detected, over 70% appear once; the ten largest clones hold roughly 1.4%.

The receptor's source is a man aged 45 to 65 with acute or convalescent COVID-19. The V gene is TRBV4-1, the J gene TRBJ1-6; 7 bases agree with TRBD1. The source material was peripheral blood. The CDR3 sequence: CASSPSTGFRSPLHF. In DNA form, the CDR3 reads TGCGCCAGCAGCCCGTCGACAGGGTTTCGTTCACCCCTCCACTTT.